These T cell receptor beta chains were read from a single sample in a study of cytomegalovirus exposure and HLA in healthy donors. Profiled with immunoSEQ multiplex PCR; TCRdb holds only in-frame clones, not every one. Of about 190,000 clones in the sample, 83% were seen once. Input material: PBMCs. The source is a man aged 35 to 55 in good health and CMV-seropositive. Both conserved end residues are trimmed from each CDR3.

j_call v_call cdr3_aa
TRBJ2-5 TRBV5-1 ASSPLGGETQY
TRBJ2-2 TRBV5-1 ASSLTTGYPGELF
TRBJ1-4 TRBV19 ASILTRGNEKLF
TRBJ2-7 TRBV18 ASSPGAEQY
TRBJ2-4 TRBV11-1 ASSSTTGELNIQY
TRBJ1-2 TRBV16 ASSRDTGINYGYT
TRBJ1-5 TRBV29-1 SVGGQQNQPQH
TRBJ2-7 TRBV5-4 ASSSLGRFHEQY
TRBJ1-2 TRBV7-8 ASSQAGGFYGYT
TRBJ2-6 TRBV10-2 ASSAGTANSGANVLT
TRBJ1-2 TRBV5-6 ASSPPEGRGGYT
TRBJ2-7 TRBV7-6 ASSLALDREQY
TRBJ2-1 TRBV14 ASSATGYYNEQF
TRBJ2-7 TRBV28 ASRTLIAGFYEQY
TRBJ1-5 TRBV29-1 SVDLGPGVKYYSNQPQH
TRBJ1-5 TRBV7-6 ASSPTGGQPQH
TRBJ2-1 TRBV5-1 ASSLGTGGLGEQF
TRBJ1-3 TRBV7-6 ASSFNSAGSAGNTIY
TRBJ1-3 TRBV5-4 ASSVGQGRQGNTIY
TRBJ2-7 TRBV9 ASSVGALTGGEQY
TRBJ2-5 TRBV19 ASSVGFRAGQETQY
TRBJ2-7 TRBV28 ASTTNFGQTGTSGAAYEQY
TRBJ2-2 TRBV28 ASSLPGLPNTGELF
TRBJ2-1 TRBV7-2 ASSLVPSGVYNEQF
TRBJ1-1 TRBV18 ASSQSGQGFSPEAF
TRBJ1-1 TRBV6-5 ASSYSTRTEAF
TRBJ2-7 TRBV2 ASNRDSSQEQY
TRBJ1-1 TRBV5-1 ASSSLTGGTTEAF
TRBJ1-4 TRBV6-5 ASSYLRGADEKLF
TRBJ2-1 TRBV14 ASSHRRTGVGNEQF
TRBJ1-1 TRBV18 ASSPPGVPEAF
TRBJ1-2 TRBV7-9 ASSPSGTGYGYT
TRBJ1-1 TRBV2 ASSDDRNTEAF
TRBJ2-2 TRBV6-5 AAEDRAAGELF
TRBJ1-5 TRBV18 ASSLEWGRANQPQH
TRBJ2-7 TRBV27 ASSFRQGSTYEQY
TRBJ2-6 TRBV4-3 ASSQGGGMNGANVLT
TRBJ1-2 TRBV6-1 ASQSGADYGYT
TRBJ2-2 TRBV15 ATSRDNANGELF
TRBJ2-1 TRBV6-5 ASSSFGTLSGGEQF
TRBJ2-3 TRBV13 ASSPYTASTDTQY